One T cell receptor beta chain is described in this entry. Its antigen remains unidentified. At the DNA level, this CDR3 is encoded by other sequences in the same sample as well. The data derive from a study of PD-L1 blockade in urothelial cancer. Time point meaning: peripheral blood 6 weeks after treatment start. Patient disease was locally advanced or metastatic urothelial carcinoma. TCRdb's copy holds only in-frame clones and misses some; the assay was immunoSEQ multiplex PCR. In the table there are about 45,000 clones, 82% of which are singletons. The V segment lost 4 bases and the J segment 7 bases; nucleotides outside the gene matches: 6. This CDR3 is built from 14 residues. Looked up from germline, CDR1 is MNHEY and CDR2 is SMNVEV (reference sequence). Study-wide findings and caveats: Stronger expansion of tumor-associated clones in blood at 3 weeks distinguished durable-benefit patients.

The sample was PBMCs, taken around atezolizumab (anti-PD-L1) treatment. The clonotype originates from a man aged 55 to 69 with urothelial cancer. The gene calls are TRBV27 and TRBJ2-1; 8 nucleotides agree with TRBD2. The CDR3 is CASSSGGAKNEQFF. The CDR3 nucleotides are TGTGCCAGCAGTTCGGGGGGGGCGAAGAATGAGCAGTTCTTC.